Following are 24 T cell receptor beta chains from one sample sequenced in a study of control samples from healthy donors and cancer patients (dated by TCRdb to the early 2020s). Receptor amplification or capture employed the immunoSEQ multiplex PCR assay. In its TCRdb copy, this immuneACCESS table keeps in-frame sequences only and misses some clones. Where compared with another copy, unresolved V genes explain less than half of these, and the others have no known cause. This sample holds around 50,000 clones; approximately 89% were observed only once. The top ten hold around 1.6% of the sample. The sequenced sample consisted of PBMCs. The receptors originated from a man aged 40-50 years with colorectal cancer.

This clone showed up just once. The gene calls are TRBV11-2 and TRBJ2-4; 11 nucleotides align to TRBD2. Unmatched junction bases numbered 8, after V lost 0 bases and J lost 10 bases. Germline V gives CDR1 SGHAT, CDR2 FQNNGV. This CDR3 region has 16 residues. CDR3 nucleotide sequence: TGTGCCAGCAGCTTAGATCGACTAGCGGGGCGGAGGATTCAGTACTTC. It encodes CASSLDRLAGRRIQYF.

The J gene is TRBJ1-1, the V gene TRBV18; 8 nucleotides align to TRBD1. Germline assignment: CDR1 KGHSH and CDR2 LQKENI. V gave up 4 bases and J gave up 1 base; unmatched junction bases: 11. The CDR3 is 17 residues long. The CDR3 region is CASSLRATGDSNTEAFF. CDR3 bases: TGTGCCAGCTCACTCCGGGCGACAGGGGATTCGAACACTGAAGCTTTCTTT.

The chain is built from TRBV7-9 and TRBJ1-5; TRBD1 matches at 8 bases. CDR3 length: 15 amino acids. The germline CDR1 and CDR2 sequences are SEHNR and FQNEAQ (reference sequence). V shed 4 bases, J shed 4 bases, and the junction held 6 bases outside the gene matches. DNA for the CDR3: TGTGCCAGCAGCTCTGCAGGGGGCTCAAATCAGCCCCAGCATTTT. Residues: CASSSAGGSNQPQHF.

The chain couples TRBV4-1 to TRBJ2-7; 8 nucleotides agree with TRBD1. The germline gives CDR1 MGHRA, CDR2 YSYEKL. V gave up 1 base and J gave up 6 bases; unmatched junction bases: 8. The CDR3 has 15 amino acids. CDR3 nucleotide sequence: TGCGCCAGCAGCCAAGTACTGGACAGGGACGGCGAGCAGTACTTC. Its translation: CASSQVLDRDGEQYF.

The chain uses TRBV5-1 and TRBJ2-1; 11 bases align to TRBD2. Germline loops: CDR1 SGHRS, CDR2 YFSETQ. There are 16 residues in the CDR3. Germline trimming cut 3 bases from V and 5 bases from J; bases unmatched to any gene: 7. CDR3 region: CASSSLLAGANNEQFF. Here the CDR3 DNA reads TGCGCCAGCAGCTCGCTACTAGCGGGAGCGAACAATGAGCAGTTCTTC.

This clone has a single count. The V and J genes are TRBV24-1 and TRBJ1-5, with D hard to call. The germline CDR1 and CDR2 sequences are KGHDR and SFDVKD. This CDR3 comprises 16 residues. V lost 4 bases and J 1 base, leaving 13 bases between the germline ends. The CDR3 here is CATSEGELGSNQPQHF. Written as DNA, the CDR3 is TGTGCCACCAGTGAGGGAGAGCTGGGCAGCAATCAGCCCCAGCATTTT.

This chain joins TRBV5-5 and TRBJ1-2, with D possibly being TRBD1 (6 bases). The V gene lost 4 bases and the J gene lost 3 bases, with 13 bases spanning the gap. The CDR3 has 14 residues. Germline CDR1 SGHKS, CDR2 YYEKEE (reference sequence). The CDR3 region has the DNA TGTGCCAGCAGCACCGGGACAAGCCACTATGGCTACACCTTC. Translating it yields CASSTGTSHYGYTF. Full variable domain (remainder filled in from reference TRBV5-5 and TRBJ1-2): DAGVTQSPTHLIKTRGQQVTLRCSPISGHKSVSWYQQVLGQGPQFIFQYYEKEERGRGNFPDRFSARQFPNYSSELNVNALLLGDSALYLCASSTGTSHYGYTFGSGTRLTVV.

The chain joins TRBV19 to TRBJ2-7; 10 nucleotides line up with TRBD2. V lost 5 bases to trimming and J lost 4 bases; unmatched junction nucleotides: 5. CDR1 LNHDA and CDR2 SQIVND come from the germline V gene (reference sequence). This CDR3 spans 14 amino acids. This chain's CDR3 is CASSASGSGYEQYF. The CDR3, as DNA: TGTGCCAGTAGTGCTAGCGGGAGTGGTTACGAGCAGTACTTC.

V and J are TRBV2 and TRBJ1-1; D gene unclear. V was clipped by 10 bases and J by 1 base, with 10 bases between them. Germline V CDR1 and CDR2: SNHLY, FYNNEI. The CDR3 runs to 12 residues. CDR3 in amino acids: CATWTKNTEAFF. CDR3 nucleotide sequence: TGTGCCACATGGACGAAGAACACTGAAGCTTTCTTT.

The CDR3 nucleotides read TGTGCCACCTCGGTCCGGGACCTCACAGATACGCAGTATTTT. This sequence encodes CATSVRDLTDTQYF. This chain joins TRBV6-5 and TRBJ2-3; D is possibly TRBD1 or TRBD2 (5 bases each). Germline CDR1 MNHEY, CDR2 SVGAGI. Trimming removed 10 bases from V and 2 bases from J, with 16 bases in between. The CDR3 contains 14 residues.

This chain's CDR3 is CASTGPYNEQFF. The CDR3 bases are TGTGCCAGCACAGGACCATACAATGAGCAGTTCTTC. This chain uses TRBV9 with TRBJ2-1; D remains ambiguous. The ends were cut back, 6 bases at V and 4 bases at J, with 8 bases in the middle. There are 12 residues in the CDR3. Germline-derived CDR1 and CDR2 are SGDLS and YYNGEE.

V is TRBV6-5 and J is TRBJ1-3, with 9 bases lining up with TRBD1. This CDR3 has 14 amino acids. Germline CDR1 is MNHEY and CDR2 is SVGAGI. V dropped 6 bases and J dropped 4; count of bases not matched to a gene: 4. The CDR3 is CASRDRGTGNTIYF. CDR3 in DNA: TGTGCCAGCAGGGACAGGGGCACGGGAAACACCATATATTTT.

The chain employs TRBV27 and TRBJ2-3; D is uncertain. This CDR3 is 14 amino acids long. Germline values: CDR1 MNHEY, CDR2 SMNVEV (reference sequence). Trimming left V 2 bases short and J 0 bases short, with 6 bases between. As DNA, the CDR3 is TGTGCCAGCAGTTTAGTGGGGAGCACAGATACGCAGTATTTT. Translated, it gives CASSLVGSTDTQYF.

The V and J genes are TRBV27 and TRBJ2-7; TRBD1 might be the D (5 bases). Germline V gene sequence: CDR1 MNHEY, CDR2 SMNVEV (reference sequence). V lost 6 bases and J lost 3, with 21 bases in between. This CDR3 comprises 16 residues. CDR3 amino acids: CASSSKSETVDYEQYF. CDR3 DNA: TGTGCCAGCAGCTCCAAAAGTGAGACAGTGGACTACGAGCAGTACTTC.

This clone appeared a single time. V is TRBV10-3 and J is TRBJ1-4; D possibly corresponds to TRBD1 (6 bases). The germline V and J ends were trimmed by 6 bases and 3 bases, with 14 bases remaining between them. In germline, CDR1 is ENHRY, CDR2 SYGVKD. The CDR3 covers 15 residues. Written as DNA, the CDR3 is TGTGCCATCAGGGGAGGACAGTTTCCTAATGAAAAACTGTTTTTT. It is translated as CAIRGGQFPNEKLFF.

J is TRBJ2-7 and V is TRBV14; 7 bases are shared with TRBD1. Per germline, CDR1 SGHDN and CDR2 FVKESK. This CDR3 has 16 amino acids. V lost 2 bases, J lost 2 bases, and 9 bases stayed unmatched. This chain's CDR3 is CASSQTTGTDPYEQYF. CDR3 in DNA: TGTGCCAGCAGCCAAACCACCGGGACAGATCCCTACGAGCAGTACTTC.

This clone has only one observation. The rearrangement links TRBV28 to TRBJ1-1; TRBD1 matches at 7 bases. The junction had 7 bases not matched to a gene; V was cut back by 2 bases and J by 1 base. The CDR3 has 16 residues. Germline V gives CDR1 MDHEN, CDR2 SYDVKM. The CDR3 reads CASSLNRDSGNTEAFF. CDR3 DNA sequence: TGTGCCAGCAGTTTAAACCGGGACAGTGGGAACACTGAAGCTTTCTTT.

This clone has a handful of counts. This chain joins TRBV19 and TRBJ1-1; D gene unclear. V was pared by 1 base and J by 4 bases, with 10 bases between. The CDR3 consists of 14 residues. Germline values: CDR1 LNHDA, CDR2 SQIVND (reference sequence). CDR3 sequence: CASSIVGGGTEAFF. In nucleotides, the CDR3 is TGTGCCAGTAGTATAGTTGGCGGAGGCACTGAAGCTTTCTTT.

The rearrangement joins TRBV2 to TRBJ1-1; perhaps TRBD1 as D (6 bases). Germline-derived CDR1 and CDR2 are SNHLY and FYNNEI. V shed 5 bases and J shed 7 bases, with 8 bases lying between them. This CDR3 contains 11 residues. The CDR3 nucleotides are TGTGCCAGCAGTTGGACAGTTGAAGCTTTCTTT. Its protein product is CASSWTVEAFF. Looking up the rest from reference TRBV2 and TRBJ1-1 gives the full variable domain: EPEVTQTPSHQVTQMGQEVILRCVPISNHLYFYWYRQILGQKVEFLVSFYNNEISEKSEIFDDQFSVERPDGSNFTLKIRSTKLEDSAMYFCASSWTVEAFFGQGTRLTVV.

The chain couples TRBV18 to TRBJ1-6; TRBD1 matches at 11 bases. V shed 3 bases, J shed 9 bases, and the junction held 1 base outside the gene matches. CDR1 is KGHSH, CDR2 LQKENI, per germline. The CDR3 is 14 amino acids. CDR3 residues: CASSPGTGGSPLHF. CDR3 nucleotides: TGTGCCAGCTCACCCGGGACAGGGGGTTCACCCCTCCACTTT.

The V gene is TRBV5-1, the J gene TRBJ2-3; D possibly corresponds to TRBD1 (5 bases). The ends were cut back, 0 bases at V and 2 bases at J, with 16 bases in the middle. The CDR3 consists of 17 residues. The germline V gene has CDR1 SGHRS and CDR2 YFSETQ. The CDR3 sequence is CASSLASTAVITDTQYF. The CDR3 nucleotides read TGCGCCAGCAGCTTGGCTTCGACAGCCGTGATCACAGATACGCAGTATTTT.

This clone was recorded once. The chain recombines TRBV5-1 with TRBJ2-5; TRBD1 aligns across 7 bases. Trimming took 0 bases from V and 4 from J; bases not matched to a gene: 3. The CDR3 is 14 residues long. Per the germline V gene, CDR1 is SGHRS and CDR2 is YFSETQ. The CDR3 spells CASSLVDRIETQYF. CDR3 in DNA: TGCGCCAGCAGCTTGGTGGACAGGATAGAGACCCAGTACTTC.

The chain carries TRBV7-8 and TRBJ1-2, with D maybe TRBD1 (5 bases). The CDR3 is 11 amino acids. Trimming pared 1 base from V and 10 bases from J, leaving 7 bases between. CDR1 is SGHVS, CDR2 FQNEAQ, per germline. The CDR3 DNA is TGTGCCAGCAGCTTAGGAGGGGACTACACCTTC. Its protein product is CASSLGGDYTF.

The chain combines TRBV2 with TRBJ1-4; 8 positions agree with TRBD1. This CDR3 region has 13 residues. J lost 7 bases, V lost 6 bases, and 4 bases had no gene match. Germline V gene data show CDR1 as SNHLY and CDR2 as FYNNEI. CDR3 in DNA: TGTGCCAGCAGGGACAGGGAAGGTGAAAAACTGTTTTTT. Translation gives CASRDREGEKLFF.